The 16 T cell receptor beta chains below were found in one sample sequenced in a study of T cell repertoires in cytomegalovirus infection. MiXCR, applied by TCRdb to the reads, yields one record per CDR3 protein. Of approximately 400,000 distinct CDR3 sequences listed, under 40% are singletons. The specimen was PBMCs. These receptor sequences come from a human donor in good health (CMV status not recorded). Some clones in this sample may be carry-over from other donors' samples.

There are a few counts of this clonotype. This chain connects TRBV11-2 to TRBJ2-3, with D perhaps matching TRBD1 or TRBD2 (5 bases each). Germline assignment: CDR1 SGHAT and CDR2 FQNNGV. V gave up 0 bases and J gave up 3 bases, with 16 bases separating them. The CDR3 is made up of 17 amino acids. This chain's CDR3 is CASSLEVAGRLTDTQYF. The DNA of the CDR3 is TGTGCCAGCAGCTTAGAAGTCGCAGGGAGATTAACAGATACGCAGTATTTT.

J is TRBJ2-5 and V is TRBV7-8, with D possibly matching TRBD1 (6 bases). The CDR3 length is 16 residues. Trimming removed 5 bases from V and 5 bases from J, with 21 bases in between. CDR1 SGHVS and CDR2 FQNEAQ come from the germline V gene. This CDR3 is CASSPDRSLLGETQYF. The CDR3, as DNA: TGTGCCAGCAGCCCCGACAGGTCGCTGCTAGGGGAGACCCAGTACTTC.

This clonotype has only a few counts. This chain uses TRBV6-2 or TRBV6-3 with TRBJ1-5, with TRBD1 matching over 9 bases. The germline gives CDR1 MNHEY, CDR2 SVGEGT. With 6 bases clipped from V and 2 bases from J, the junction kept 2 bases outside the gene matches. This CDR3 contains 14 residues. The CDR3 nucleotides are TGTGCCAGCAGACGACAGGGGGGCAATCAGCCCCAGCATTTT. Translating it yields CASRRQGGNQPQHF.

A few counts support this clonotype. The chain employs TRBV20-1 and TRBJ2-7, with no clear D. V lost 3 bases, J lost 1 base, and 16 bases lay in between. The CDR3 is 15 residues long. CDR1 and CDR2 (germline): DFQATT, SNEGSKA (reference sequence). The CDR3 reads CSARNLRASSYEQYF. In DNA form, the CDR3 reads TGCAGTGCTAGGAATTTAAGGGCCAGTTCCTACGAGCAGTACTTC.

V is TRBV25-1 and J is TRBJ1-4; 8 bases are a match to TRBD1. The length of the CDR3 is 14 residues. V trimming: 9 bases; J trimming: 5 bases; junction bases outside the gene matches: 8. Per the germline V gene, CDR1 is MGHDK and CDR2 is SYGVNS. Written as DNA, the CDR3 is TGTGCCAGAAGCCTAGACAGGGGAAATGAAAAACTGTTTTTT. It translates to CARSLDRGNEKLFF. Looking up the rest from reference TRBV25-1 and TRBJ1-4 gives the full variable domain: EADIYQTPRYLVIGTGKKITLECSQTMGHDKMYWYQQDPGMELHLIHYSYGVNSTEKGDLSSESTVSRIRTEHFPLTLESARPSHTSQYLCARSLDRGNEKLFFGSGTQLSVL.

The rearrangement uses TRBV23-1 and TRBJ2-2; 10 bases fit TRBD1. TRBV23-1 is reported as an ORF; its role is uncertain. This CDR3 spans 18 amino acids. V lost 2 bases and J lost 6; bases outside the gene matches: 12. The CDR3 DNA is TGCGCCAGCAGTCAACCCCACGACAGGGGGCGCGGATCCGGGGAGCTGTTTTTT. Amino acid sequence: CASSQPHDRGRGSGELFF.

This clonotype has just a few counts. The chain combines TRBV18 with TRBJ2-2; TRBD2 matches at 10 bases. Germline assignment: CDR1 KGHSH and CDR2 LQKENI. Unmatched junction bases numbered 16, after V lost 5 bases and J lost 4 bases. This CDR3 is built from 19 residues. CDR3 sequence (DNA): TGTGCCAGCTCAACGGGATTAACATCAGGACTAGCGGTCACCGGGGAGCTGTTTTTT. Translating it yields CASSTGLTSGLAVTGELFF.

This clonotype occurred a few times. The chain couples TRBV19 to TRBJ1-4; tentatively, D is TRBD1 (5 bases). The germline CDR1 and CDR2 sequences are LNHDA and SQIVND (reference sequence). CDR3 length equals 20 residues. Trimming stripped 3 bases from V and 0 bases from J, with 23 bases between. The CDR3 loop reads CASSILPIRGMGATNEKLFF. Written as DNA, the CDR3 is TGTGCCAGTAGTATCCTCCCCATCCGGGGGATGGGGGCAACTAATGAAAAACTGTTTTTT.

The chain is built from TRBV6-2 or TRBV6-3 and TRBJ1-1; no clear D. Germline values: CDR1 MNHEY, CDR2 SVGEGT. This CDR3 spans 12 amino acids. V gave up 5 bases and J gave up 1 base, with 5 bases separating them. CDR3 sequence reads: CASSAANTEAFF. The CDR3 region has the DNA TGTGCCAGCAGTGCTGCGAACACTGAAGCTTTCTTT.

With respect to this clonotype: The CDR3 carries no conserved terminal phenylalanine or tryptophan, so it likely arises from a read error. The chain has TRBV5-3 and TRBJ2-5; TRBD1 matches at 7 bases. TRBV5-3 is labeled an ORF, and its function is uncertain. This CDR3 comprises 15 residues. DNA of the CDR3: TGTGCCAGCAGCTCACAGGGGATTGGAGGAGAGACCCAGTACTTA. Translated, it gives CASSSQGIGGETQYL.

The chain uses TRBV5-8 and TRBJ1-1, with 10 bases matching TRBD1. CDR1 SGHTS and CDR2 YDEGEE come from the germline V gene. The CDR3 consists of 16 residues. After removal of 0 bases from V and 5 bases from J, the junction contained 7 bases not matched to a gene. Here the CDR3 reads CASSLGQGAPGTEAFF. CDR3 nucleotides: TGTGCCAGCAGCTTGGGACAGGGGGCGCCGGGTACTGAAGCTTTCTTT. Filled out from reference TRBV5-8 and TRBJ1-1, the complete variable domain reads EAGVTQSPTHLIKTRGQQATLRCSPISGHTSVYWYQQALGLGLQFLLWYDEGEERNRGNFPPRFSGRQFPNYSSELNVNALELEDSALYLCASSLGQGAPGTEAFFGQGTRLTVV.

The chain has TRBV29-1 and TRBJ1-1, with a possible D match to TRBD1 (6 bases). The CDR3 has 14 amino acids. Germline assignment: CDR1 SQVTM and CDR2 ANQGSEA. With 7 bases removed from V and 1 base from J, the gap between germline ends came to 16 bases. The CDR3 protein is CSGLVGHPNTEAFF. CDR3 bases: TGCAGCGGTCTTGTGGGACACCCGAACACTGAAGCTTTCTTT.

J is TRBJ2-7 and V is TRBV4-1, with 8 bases that match TRBD1. The CDR3 consists of 17 residues. CDR1 and CDR2 from the germline V gene are MGHRA and YSYEKL. V was clipped by 4 bases and J by 6 bases; unmatched bases: 17. This chain's CDR3 is CASSRIRETGVAGEQYF. Written as DNA, the CDR3 is TGCGCCAGCAGCCGGATCCGGGAGACAGGGGTAGCCGGCGAGCAGTACTTC.

The V and J genes are TRBV7-9 and TRBJ2-1; D ambiguous. The V end lost 3 bases, the J end lost 8 bases, and 5 bases lay between the germline ends. The germline V gene encodes CDR1 SEHNR and CDR2 FQNEAQ (reference sequence). The CDR3 loop spans 11 amino acids. CDR3 region: CASSLKDEQFF. The CDR3 nucleotides are TGTGCCAGCAGCTTGAAGGATGAGCAGTTCTTC.

The V gene is TRBV9, the J gene TRBJ2-3; 8 nucleotides line up with TRBD2. CDR1 is SGDLS and CDR2 is YYNGEE in the germline V gene. Losses at the gene ends were 3 bases for V and 7 bases for J; bases not matched to a gene: 10. This CDR3 is 15 amino acids long. This CDR3 reads CASSAPGLDGNTQYF. Here the CDR3 DNA reads TGTGCCAGCAGCGCCCCGGGACTAGACGGTAATACGCAGTATTTT.

There are a few counts of this clonotype. The chain links TRBV20-1 to TRBJ1-5, with 7 nucleotides matching TRBD1. V lost 4 bases and J lost 0; bases outside the gene matches: 6. The V gene's germline CDR1 is DFQATT and CDR2 SNEGSKA (reference sequence). The CDR3 has 15 amino acids. The DNA for the CDR3 is TGCAGTGCTAACAGGGGTATACTTAGCAATCAGCCCCAGCATTTT. Its protein product is CSANRGILSNQPQHF.